Shown below are 20 T cell receptor beta chains from a single sample sequenced in a study of T cell repertoires in cytomegalovirus infection. TCRdb re-called the reads through MiXCR, storing one row per CDR3 protein. The sample has about 360,000 distinct CDR3 sequences, 15% to 20% seen once; the top ten hold under 9%. Sequencing was done on a sample of PBMCs. These TCRs come from a human donor in good health (CMV status not recorded). Some clones in this sample may be carry-over from other donors' samples.

This clonotype was detected a few times. A much larger clone sits a single nucleotide away, making a read error possible. The V call is TRBV11-2, the J call TRBJ1-5; D not resolved. CDR3 length: 14 amino acids. The germline V gene encodes CDR1 SGHAT and CDR2 FQNNGV. Trimming took off 0 bases at V and 0 bases at J, with 3 bases between the two ends. The CDR3 loop reads CASSLDYSNQPQHF. The CDR3 DNA sequence: TGTGCCAGCAGCTTAGACTATAGCAATCAGCCCCAGCATTTT.

The table lists this clonotype with a few counts. The chain is built from TRBV10-3 and TRBJ2-7; no firm D call. The length of the CDR3 is 12 residues. V gave up 6 bases and J gave up 0 bases, with 6 bases separating them. Germline CDR1 ENHRY, CDR2 SYGVKD. The CDR3 DNA is TGTGCCATCAGCCAAAGCTCCTACGAGCAGTACTTC. Translation: CAISQSSYEQYF.

The table lists this clonotype with a few counts. This sequence joins TRBV7-6 and TRBJ1-3, with 8 bases matching TRBD1. CDR1 and CDR2 from the germline V gene are SGHVS and FNYEAQ. The CDR3 covers 14 residues. V shed 5 bases and J 7 bases; nucleotides not matched to a gene: 7. The CDR3 sequence: CASSKTGAANTIYF. The DNA of the CDR3 is TGTGCCAGCAGCAAGACAGGGGCCGCGAACACCATATATTTT.

The rearrangement joins TRBV20-1 to TRBJ2-5; the match to TRBD2 covers 11 bases. The germline gives CDR1 DFQATT, CDR2 SNEGSKA (reference sequence). V was clipped by 5 bases and J by 0 bases; unmatched bases: 8. The CDR3 extends over 16 amino acids. CDR3 loop: CSASPRLAGHQETQYF. CDR3 DNA sequence: TGCAGTGCTTCTCCACGACTAGCGGGGCACCAAGAGACCCAGTACTTC.

This rearrangement joins TRBV7-9 to TRBJ1-2; 7 positions match TRBD1. The CDR3 runs to 15 residues. V shed 5 bases and J 4 bases; nucleotides not matched to a gene: 10. The V gene's germline CDR1 is SEHNR and CDR2 FQNEAQ (reference sequence). The CDR3: CASSPVTGPFYGYTF. The CDR3 nucleotides are TGTGCCAGCAGCCCTGTGACAGGGCCTTTCTATGGCTACACCTTC.

This clonotype was counted between two and nine times. V is TRBV5-6 and J is TRBJ2-7; the D gene is possibly TRBD2 (6 bases). The length of the CDR3 is 14 residues. CDR1 and CDR2 (germline): SGHDT, YYEEEE. Deletions cut 5 bases from V and 3 bases from J, with 15 bases between. The CDR3 region has the DNA TGTGCCAGCAGGGGGTGGGCCGGGAGCTACGAGCAGTACTTC. This sequence encodes CASRGWAGSYEQYF.

Ten or more counts support this clonotype. The gene calls are TRBV7-2 and TRBJ1-5; TRBD1 is a possible D gene (5 bases). V was trimmed by 1 base and J by 6 bases, leaving 13 bases between them. CDR3 length equals 15 residues. Germline V gives CDR1 SGHTA, CDR2 FQGNSA. The CDR3 here is CASSLGQGRSQPQHF. The CDR3 DNA reads as TGTGCCAGCAGCTTAGGCCAGGGAAGGAGTCAGCCCCAGCATTTT.

The gene calls are TRBV19 and TRBJ2-5; the D gene is possibly TRBD2 (6 bases). The CDR3 runs 14 residues. Germline lookup yields CDR1 LNHDA and CDR2 SQIVND (reference sequence). Deletions cut 8 bases from V and 5 bases from J, with 18 bases between. In DNA form, the CDR3 reads TGTGCCAGTCGAAGCGGGCGACAGTTGGAGACCCAGTACTTC. This gives the protein CASRSGRQLETQYF.

In this sample, this clonotype turned up a few times. The chain has TRBV2 and TRBJ1-2, with D hard to call. CDR1 SNHLY and CDR2 FYNNEI come from the germline V gene. CDR3 length equals 13 residues. Trimming left V 6 bases short and J 1 base short, with 9 bases between. CDR3 DNA sequence: TGTGCCAGCAGGACCGGGGTTAACTATGGCTACACCTTC. Residues: CASRTGVNYGYTF.

This clonotype has ten or more counts. The chain employs TRBV6-5 and TRBJ1-2; D gene unclear. The length of the CDR3 is 12 residues. V lost 11 bases and J lost 8, with 18 bases in between. Germline V lookup: CDR1 MNHEY, CDR2 SVGAGI. The CDR3: CASRRGPFGYTF. The CDR3 DNA is TGTGCCTCCCGCAGAGGGCCCTTCGGCTACACCTTC.

Remarks on this clonotype: This may be a read error: a much more frequent sequence differs by one nucleotide. The chain uses TRBV11-2 and TRBJ1-3; the D is unclear. The CDR3 extends over 16 amino acids. Germline V gene data show CDR1 as SGHAT and CDR2 as FQNNGV. V gave up 1 base and J gave up 1 base, with 11 bases separating them. The CDR3 sequence: CASSLVGIPSGNTIYF. CDR3 bases: TGTGCCAGCAGCTTAGTAGGGATTCCTTCTGGAAACACCATATATTTT.

This clonotype occurred a few times. The gene calls are TRBV12-3 or TRBV12-4 and TRBJ1-2; TRBD1 might be the D (5 bases). Trimming stripped 7 bases from V and 7 bases from J, with 19 bases between. The CDR3 is made up of 14 amino acids. In nucleotides, the CDR3 is TGTGCCAGCAACTCACGGGGGGAAGCTTTTGGCTACACCTTC. Its protein is CASNSRGEAFGYTF.

This clonotype turned up a few times. This chain connects TRBV28 to TRBJ1-5; D perhaps matches TRBD1 (5 bases). V was cut by 1 base and J by 7 bases, with 17 bases left in between. Germline values: CDR1 MDHEN, CDR2 SYDVKM. The CDR3 is made up of 16 amino acids. CDR3 sequence: CASSLFWVGRVQPQHF. Here the CDR3 DNA reads TGTGCCAGCAGTTTATTTTGGGTTGGCAGGGTCCAGCCCCAGCATTTT.

In its sample, this clonotype was seen many times. V gene TRBV12-3 or TRBV12-4 combines with J gene TRBJ1-1; D uncertain. V was clipped by 2 bases and J by 7 bases, with 11 bases between them. The CDR3 extends over 13 amino acids. The CDR3 loop reads CASSLRRVGEAFF. DNA of the CDR3: TGTGCCAGCAGTTTAAGGCGAGTGGGTGAAGCTTTCTTT.

This clonotype was observed at least ten times. This sequence joins TRBV7-2 and TRBJ2-1; D may correspond to TRBD1 or TRBD2 (5 bases each). The V and J ends lost 5 bases and 5 bases respectively, with 10 bases between them. Germline-derived CDR1 and CDR2 are SGHTA and FQGNSA. The CDR3 has 13 amino acids. CDR3 sequence: CASSQGRHNEQFF. The CDR3 DNA reads TGTGCCAGCAGCCAGGGACGCCACAATGAGCAGTTCTTC. Full variable domain (outside the CDR3, taken from reference TRBV7-2 and TRBJ2-1): GAGVSQSPSNKVTEKGKDVELRCDPISGHTALYWYRQSLGQGLEFLIYFQGNSAPDKSGLPSDRFSAERTGGSVSTLTIQRTQQEDSAVYLCASSQGRHNEQFFGPGTRLTVL.

V usage is TRBV7-6 and J usage is TRBJ2-3, with D possibly called TRBD1 or TRBD2 (5 bases each). From germline, CDR1 is SGHVS and CDR2 FNYEAQ. Trimming took off 3 bases at V and 3 bases at J, with 19 bases between the two ends. The CDR3 runs 17 residues. CDR3 sequence: CASSLTLLGVRTDTQYF. CDR3 sequence (DNA): TGTGCCAGCAGCTTGACCCTTTTGGGGGTCAGGACAGATACGCAGTATTTT.

This clonotype occurred a few times. V is TRBV29-1 and J is TRBJ2-5; no clear D gene. Per germline, CDR1 SQVTM and CDR2 ANQGSEA. The CDR3 spans 13 residues. V lost 7 bases to trimming and J lost 7 bases, with 19 bases between them. The CDR3 protein is CSADPAPPGTQYF. The CDR3 DNA reads TGCAGCGCTGACCCCGCCCCGCCCGGGACCCAGTACTTC.

The CDR3 bases are TGTGCCAGCAGCTTAGGGCCGGAGAGGGATACGCAGTATTTT. Its protein is CASSLGPERDTQYF. V gene TRBV11-1 combines with J gene TRBJ2-3, with D uncertain. Germline assignment: CDR1 SGHAT and CDR2 FQDESV (reference sequence). Trimming cost V 1 base and J 6 bases, with 11 bases left between them. The CDR3 contains 14 residues.

This clonotype has just a few counts. The chain couples TRBV20-1 to TRBJ1-1; D perhaps matches TRBD1 (6 bases). CDR1 is DFQATT and CDR2 is SNEGSKA in the germline V gene (reference sequence). V was cut by 1 base and J by 3 bases, with 12 bases left in between. This CDR3 has 14 residues. CDR3 bases: TGCAGTGCTAGAGTAGGGGGTAAGGACACTGAAGCTTTCTTT. Translation gives CSARVGGKDTEAFF.

Only a few counts were recorded for this clonotype. V gene TRBV25-1 combines with J gene TRBJ2-3; TRBD2 matches 9 bases. Germline-derived CDR1 and CDR2 are MGHDK and SYGVNS. The CDR3 is 14 amino acids. V dropped 6 bases and J dropped 4; count of bases not matched to a gene: 5. The CDR3 region is CASREAGGADTQYF. CDR3 coding DNA: TGTGCCAGCAGGGAAGCGGGAGGTGCAGATACGCAGTATTTT.